Shown below are 30 T cell receptor beta chains from a single sample sequenced in a study of CD8 T cells in Susac syndrome. A quantity of roughly 0.5 to 1 ug RNA underwent reverse transcription using random hexamers. TCRdb ran MiXCR on the immunoSEQ multiplex PCR reads and lists one entry per CDR3 protein. The table has a few hundred thousand distinct CDR3 sequences, 70% to 90% seen once; the top ten hold around 0.2%. Sequenced: CD8+ T cells from PBMCs. These TCRs come from a human donor with multiple sclerosis.

The chain carries TRBV6-4 and TRBJ2-1; D possibly uses TRBD1 or TRBD2 (5 bases each). Deletions cut 5 bases from V and 6 bases from J, with 17 bases between. Germline values: CDR1 MRHNA, CDR2 SNTAGT. The CDR3 length is 15 residues. DNA for the CDR3: TGTGCCAGCAGTTTATACCGGGACGGCCTCAATGAGCAGTTCTTC. The encoded protein is CASSLYRDGLNEQFF.

V and J are TRBV3-1 and TRBJ2-7, with unresolved D. CDR1 is LGHDT, CDR2 YNNKEL, per germline (reference sequence). Deletions cut 1 base from V and 6 bases from J, with 7 bases between. The CDR3 is 12 residues long. The CDR3 coding sequence is TGTGCCAGCAGCCAAGGACTCCTCGAGCAGTACTTC. Translated, it gives CASSQGLLEQYF.

The genes are TRBV11-1 and TRBJ2-2; D gene unclear. The CDR3 runs to 14 residues. Between the trimmed V and J ends, which lost 8 bases and 5 bases, there was a span of 15 bases. Germline CDR1 reads SGHAT; CDR2 reads FQDESV (reference sequence). CDR3 sequence reads: CASCSLGTTGELFF. The CDR3 DNA follows: TGTGCCAGCTGCTCCCTGGGAACAACCGGGGAGCTGTTTTTT.

The V and J genes are TRBV4-3 and TRBJ2-6, with TRBD1 matching over 8 bases. The J segment lost 0 bases and the V segment lost 3 bases, leaving 4 bases of the junction unmatched. The CDR3 runs to 17 residues. The germline V gene has CDR1 LGHNA and CDR2 YSLEER. CDR3 DNA: TGCGCCAGCAGCCATGGGACAGGTGGCTCTGGGGCCAACGTCCTGACTTTC. It encodes CASSHGTGGSGANVLTF.

The chain recombines TRBV28 with TRBJ1-4; 8 bases line up with TRBD1. This CDR3 contains 13 residues. The V segment lost 5 bases and the J segment 6 bases; nucleotides outside the gene matches: 2. Germline lookup yields CDR1 MDHEN and CDR2 SYDVKM. The CDR3 bases are TGTGCCAGCAGTGAGACAGGGGATGAAAAACTGTTTTTT. Its protein product is CASSETGDEKLFF.

The chain uses TRBV6-1 and TRBJ2-7, with 7 bases aligning to TRBD1. The germline CDR1 and CDR2 sequences are MNHNS and SASEGT. The CDR3 is 12 amino acids. Unmatched junction bases numbered 4, after V lost 8 bases and J lost 3 bases. Here the CDR3 reads CASGDSFYEQYF. CDR3 bases: TGTGCCAGCGGGGACAGTTTCTACGAGCAGTACTTC.

The chain uses TRBV9 and TRBJ2-1; 10 bases agree with TRBD2. The germline V gene encodes CDR1 SGDLS and CDR2 YYNGEE. CDR3 length equals 15 residues. With V trimmed by 4 bases and J by 6 bases, 7 bases remained unmatched. In DNA form, the CDR3 reads TGTGCCAGCAGCTATAGCGGGGGGACTCTCAATGAGCAGTTCTTC. Its translation: CASSYSGGTLNEQFF.

The rearrangement links TRBV19 to TRBJ1-2; 11 nucleotides match TRBD1. The trim removed 3 bases at V and 7 bases at J, leaving 4 bases unmatched. The length of the CDR3 is 14 residues. The germline CDR1 and CDR2 sequences are LNHDA and SQIVND (reference sequence). Written as DNA, the CDR3 is TGTGCCAGTAGTATGGGGACAGGGGGAGTTGGCTACACCTTC. Its protein is CASSMGTGGVGYTF.

The chain recombines TRBV7-3 with TRBJ2-7; D call uncertain. The CDR3 sequence is 13 residues long. The V gene lost 4 bases and the J gene lost 5 bases, with 12 bases spanning the gap. Per germline, CDR1 SGHTA and CDR2 FQGTGA. The CDR3: CASSSFESDEQYF. The CDR3 coding sequence is TGTGCCAGCAGCTCGTTCGAGTCGGACGAGCAGTACTTC.

The chain links TRBV7-9 to TRBJ1-1; D is undetermined. Between the trimmed V and J ends, which lost 3 bases and 4 bases, there was a span of 15 bases. The germline V gene has CDR1 SEHNR and CDR2 FQNEAQ (reference sequence). The CDR3 runs to 15 residues. CDR3 DNA sequence: TGTGCCAGCAGCTTCGGCCTGGGGAGGTTCACTGAAGCTTTCTTT. Amino acid sequence: CASSFGLGRFTEAFF.

The chain couples TRBV6-5 to TRBJ1-4, with 7 bases lining up with TRBD1. Germline CDR1 MNHEY, CDR2 SVGAGI. After removal of 5 bases from V and 8 bases from J, the junction contained 11 bases not matched to a gene. CDR3 length: 15 amino acids. CDR3 amino acids: CASSARQGIVEKLFF. The CDR3 nucleotides are TGTGCCAGCAGTGCCCGACAGGGAATAGTAGAAAAACTGTTTTTT.

The chain recombines TRBV27 with TRBJ2-1, with 11 bases that match TRBD2. This CDR3 comprises 16 residues. Trimming took 5 bases from V and 6 from J; bases not matched to a gene: 9. Germline CDR1 reads MNHEY; CDR2 reads SMNVEV (reference sequence). Here the CDR3 DNA reads TGTGCCAGCAGTGTCCTAAGGACTAGCGGGCCCAATGAGCAGTTCTTC. Translation: CASSVLRTSGPNEQFF.

J is TRBJ2-7 and V is TRBV3-1; 7 positions agree with TRBD1. J was trimmed by 5 bases and V by 4 bases; bases with no gene match: 5. The germline V gene has CDR1 LGHDT and CDR2 YNNKEL (reference sequence). This CDR3 has 13 residues. This chain's CDR3 is CASSPGQANEQYF. For the CDR3, the DNA is TGTGCCAGCAGCCCTGGACAGGCGAACGAGCAGTACTTC.

This chain joins TRBV7-9 and TRBJ1-5; D may be TRBD1 (5 bases). There are 14 residues in the CDR3. CDR1 is SEHNR and CDR2 is FQNEAQ in the germline V gene (reference sequence). V lost 3 bases and J 3 bases, leaving 9 bases between the germline ends. CDR3 DNA: TGTGCCAGCAGCTTGGGAGGGACCAATCAGCCCCAGCATTTT. Protein product: CASSLGGTNQPQHF.

This chain links TRBV13 with TRBJ2-2, with D unclear. The CDR3 has 14 amino acids. The V gene's germline CDR1 is PRHDT and CDR2 FYEKMQ (reference sequence). The V and J ends lost 3 bases and 5 bases respectively, with 10 bases between them. The CDR3 loop reads CASSLTQRTGELFF. In nucleotides, the CDR3 is TGTGCCAGCAGCTTGACACAAAGAACCGGGGAGCTGTTTTTT.

This clonotype was counted only a few times. V is TRBV7-2 and J is TRBJ2-7, with unresolved D. V lost 2 bases and J lost 4, with 6 bases in between. The CDR3 covers 12 residues. Germline CDR1 SGHTA, CDR2 FQGNSA. CDR3 protein: CASSLRSYEQYF. The CDR3 bases are TGTGCCAGCAGCTTACGGTCGTACGAGCAGTACTTC. Combining the CDR3 with reference TRBV7-2 and TRBJ2-7 gives the whole variable domain GAGVSQSPSNKVTEKGKDVELRCDPISGHTALYWYRQSLGQGLEFLIYFQGNSAPDKSGLPSDRFSAERTGGSVSTLTIQRTQQEDSAVYLCASSLRSYEQYFGPGTRLTVT.

This clonotype is a singleton in its sample. The V call is TRBV4-3, the J call TRBJ2-1; unclear D gene. V was pared by 3 bases and J by 6 bases, with 6 bases between. Germline V gene sequence: CDR1 LGHNA, CDR2 YSLEER. The CDR3 is 12 amino acids. The CDR3 region has the DNA TGCGCCAGCAGCCACGATCTCAATGAGCAGTTCTTC. Protein: CASSHDLNEQFF.

The chain joins TRBV30 to TRBJ2-7, with a possible D match to TRBD1 (6 bases). This CDR3 has 14 amino acids. The V end lost 7 bases, the J end lost 4 bases, and 20 bases lay between the germline ends. Germline values: CDR1 GTSNPN, CDR2 SVGIG (reference sequence). The CDR3 is CAYGGRGLLYEQYF. DNA of the CDR3: TGTGCCTATGGGGGCAGGGGTCTATTATACGAGCAGTACTTC.

The J gene is TRBJ1-1, the V gene TRBV5-1; TRBD1 aligns across 7 bases. The CDR3 is 12 residues long. Losses at the gene ends were 7 bases for V and 3 bases for J; bases not matched to a gene: 3. Germline V lookup: CDR1 SGHRS, CDR2 YFSETQ. Written as DNA, the CDR3 is TGCGCCAGCCGGGACAGCGACACTGAAGCTTTCTTT. Protein product: CASRDSDTEAFF.

This chain links TRBV25-1 with TRBJ1-4; tentative D call: TRBD1 (6 bases). The CDR3 has 14 amino acids. Germline CDR1 reads MGHDK; CDR2 reads SYGVNS. Trimming removed 6 bases from V and 4 bases from J, with 12 bases in between. This chain's CDR3 is CASSPPDSNEKLFF. In DNA form, the CDR3 reads TGTGCCAGCAGCCCTCCGGACAGTAATGAAAAACTGTTTTTT.

The rearrangement links TRBV20-1 to TRBJ1-1; D is unresolved. Germline assignment: CDR1 DFQATT and CDR2 SNEGSKA (reference sequence). The CDR3 runs 13 residues. Deletions cut 0 bases from V and 7 bases from J, with 12 bases between. The CDR3 sequence is CSARDPGESEAFF. The CDR3, as DNA: TGCAGTGCTAGAGATCCTGGAGAGAGTGAAGCTTTCTTT.

This chain connects TRBV4-2 to TRBJ1-1, with D hard to call. Germline V CDR1 and CDR2: LGHNA, YNFKEQ. The ends were cut back, 5 bases at V and 1 base at J, with 14 bases in the middle. The CDR3 spans 15 residues. The CDR3, as DNA: TGTGCCAGCAGCTCAGAAGGGAAAGGGAACACTGAAGCTTTCTTT. Translating gives CASSSEGKGNTEAFF.

The V call is TRBV28, the J call TRBJ2-6, with D maybe TRBD1 (7 bases). Between the trimmed V and J ends, which lost 3 bases and 4 bases, there was a span of 16 bases. The CDR3 contains 17 residues. Germline CDR1 reads MDHEN; CDR2 reads SYDVKM. The CDR3 bases are TGTGCCAGCAGTTTTGGAGGGGGCGCTTCCGGGGCCAACGTCCTGACTTTC. The encoded protein is CASSFGGGASGANVLTF.

The chain uses TRBV25-1 and TRBJ2-1; D call uncertain. Trimming removed 1 base from V and 12 bases from J, with 16 bases in between. CDR1 MGHDK and CDR2 SYGVNS come from the germline V gene. The CDR3 sequence is 14 residues long. The CDR3 protein is CASSESNSQPPQFF. The CDR3 DNA sequence: TGTGCCAGCAGTGAATCGAACAGTCAGCCGCCGCAGTTCTTC.

The V call is TRBV24-1, the J call TRBJ2-1; 10 positions match TRBD2. Losses at the gene ends were 6 bases for V and 7 bases for J; bases not matched to a gene: 14. The germline V gene has CDR1 KGHDR and CDR2 SFDVKD. The CDR3 spans 17 residues. In DNA, the CDR3 is TGTGCCACCAGTAAAGGGTTTGTAGCGGGGGGTACAAATGAGCAGTTCTTC. Amino acids: CATSKGFVAGGTNEQFF.

The chain is built from TRBV20-1 and TRBJ1-4; no clear D gene. Per the germline V gene, CDR1 is DFQATT and CDR2 is SNEGSKA (reference sequence). V was pared by 0 bases and J by 3 bases, with 14 bases between. The CDR3 runs to 16 residues. The CDR3 protein is CSARDHRVRPNEKLFF. In nucleotides, the CDR3 is TGCAGTGCTAGAGACCACCGGGTCCGTCCTAATGAAAAACTGTTTTTT.

The chain links TRBV30 to TRBJ1-1; TRBD1 agrees at 8 bases. Germline V gene sequence: CDR1 GTSNPN, CDR2 SVGIG (reference sequence). The CDR3 length is 13 residues. With V trimmed by 1 base and J by 7 bases, 5 bases remained unmatched. The CDR3 is CAWSGQGRIEAFF. The CDR3 coding sequence is TGTGCCTGGAGTGGACAGGGGAGGATTGAAGCTTTCTTT.

This rearrangement joins TRBV4-1 to TRBJ2-4; D call uncertain. The V and J ends lost 0 bases and 0 bases respectively, with 9 bases between them. The germline V gene has CDR1 MGHRA and CDR2 YSYEKL. The CDR3 covers 16 residues. CDR3 sequence: CASSQDRRLAKNIQYF. In DNA form, the CDR3 reads TGCGCCAGCAGCCAAGATCGCAGATTAGCCAAAAACATTCAGTACTTC.

CDR3: CASSSRTDPQYGYTF. The CDR3 region has the DNA TGTGCCAGCAGCAGTCGGACAGATCCCCAATATGGCTACACCTTC. This chain uses TRBV7-9 with TRBJ1-2, with D possibly TRBD1 on 6 matching bases. Trimming shortened V by 5 bases and J by 5 bases, and 18 bases separated the two germline ends. The CDR3 has 15 amino acids. The germline gives CDR1 SEHNR, CDR2 FQNEAQ (reference sequence).

This sequence joins TRBV20-1 and TRBJ2-1; 12 bases match TRBD2. V shed 3 bases, J shed 6 bases, and the junction held 9 bases outside the gene matches. Germline V gene lookup returns CDR1 DFQATT and CDR2 SNEGSKA (reference sequence). The CDR3 contains 16 residues. The DNA of the CDR3 is TGCAGTGCTAGCCCCCTAGCGGGGGGGCACAGCAATGAGCAGTTCTTC. Amino acids: CSASPLAGGHSNEQFF.